Below, 17 T cell receptor beta chains from the same sample are listed, as sequenced in a study of T cell responses to AZD1222 COVID-19 vaccine. Profiling relied on immunoSEQ multiplex PCR, and the TCRdb table lists in-frame clones only, not all of them. The sample includes about 130,000 clones, approximately 85% of them seen just once. This specimen consisted of peripheral blood, obtained on day 0 of AZD1222 vaccination. The source is an adult in good health.

This clone showed up just once. This chain joins TRBV9 and TRBJ2-1; D is unresolved. Germline CDR1 reads SGDLS; CDR2 reads YYNGEE. The CDR3 totals 13 residues. V was trimmed by 4 bases and J by 3 bases, leaving 8 bases between them. The CDR3 loop reads CASSPDGYNEQFF. In DNA, the CDR3 is TGTGCCAGCAGCCCGGACGGCTACAATGAGCAGTTCTTC.

The J gene is TRBJ2-7, the V gene TRBV2; TRBD2 matches at 11 bases. CDR1 and CDR2 (germline): SNHLY, FYNNEI. There are 15 residues in the CDR3. V gave up 5 bases and J gave up 2 bases; unmatched junction bases: 5. The CDR3 reads CASSPLAGGTYEQYF. CDR3 DNA: TGTGCCAGCAGTCCTTTAGCGGGGGGGACCTACGAGCAGTACTTC.

The J gene is TRBJ2-2, the V gene TRBV15, with D possibly being TRBD1 (6 bases). Trimming removed 3 bases at V and 4 bases at J, with 12 bases between. CDR1 and CDR2 from the germline V gene are LNHNV and YYDKDF (reference sequence). The CDR3 is 15 residues long. CDR3 loop: CATSSRTDFTGELFF. As DNA, the CDR3 is TGTGCCACCAGCAGTCGGACAGACTTCACCGGGGAGCTGTTTTTT. The whole variable domain, remainder taken from reference TRBV15 and TRBJ2-2, is DAMVIQNPRYQVTQFGKPVTLSCSQTLNHNVMYWYQQKSSQAPKLLFHYYDKDFNNEADTPDNFQSRRPNTSFCFLDIRSPGLGDTAMYLCATSSRTDFTGELFFGEGSRLTVL.

The J gene is TRBJ2-7, the V gene TRBV6-2 or TRBV6-3; D not resolved. Germline V gives CDR1 MNHEY, CDR2 SVGEGT. The CDR3 length is 11 residues. Trimming shortened V by 5 bases and J by 3 bases, and 5 bases separated the two germline ends. CDR3 sequence: CASSENYEQYF. DNA for the CDR3: TGTGCCAGCAGTGAGAACTACGAGCAGTACTTC.

The chain joins TRBV6-5 to TRBJ1-2, with D unresolved. Trimming shortened V by 0 bases and J by 2 bases, and 10 bases separated the two germline ends. The CDR3 covers 15 residues. CDR1 and CDR2 from the germline V gene are MNHEY and SVGAGI. CDR3 sequence reads: CASSYSISENYGYTF. The CDR3 DNA sequence: TGTGCCAGCAGTTACTCGATATCAGAGAACTATGGCTACACCTTC.

The chain couples TRBV9 to TRBJ1-2; no clear D gene. CDR3 length equals 16 residues. The germline V and J ends were trimmed by 4 bases and 0 bases, with 16 bases remaining between them. Germline CDR1 SGDLS, CDR2 YYNGEE. The CDR3: CASSIPRTSSNYGYTF. CDR3 coding DNA: TGTGCCAGCAGCATCCCCCGGACGAGCTCTAACTATGGCTACACCTTC.

J is TRBJ2-5 and V is TRBV10-3; D is possibly TRBD2 (5 bases). Trimming shortened V by 8 bases and J by 0 bases, and 13 bases separated the two germline ends. Germline CDR1 ENHRY, CDR2 SYGVKD. The CDR3 consists of 14 residues. The DNA for the CDR3 is TGTGCCATCGGGGTGGAGGAGTACCAAGAGACCCAGTACTTC. It codes for CAIGVEEYQETQYF.

This clone came up once. J is TRBJ2-7 and V is TRBV5-1, with 9 bases aligning to TRBD1. Trimming removed 3 bases from V and 3 bases from J; junction bases left unmatched: 7. Germline V gene lookup returns CDR1 SGHRS and CDR2 YFSETQ. This CDR3 has 15 amino acids. The CDR3 loop is CASSWGQGNNYEQYF. DNA for the CDR3: TGCGCCAGCAGCTGGGGACAGGGTAATAACTACGAGCAGTACTTC.

The chain joins TRBV29-1 to TRBJ2-2, with 8 bases fitting TRBD1. Germline values: CDR1 SQVTM, CDR2 ANQGSEA. Unmatched junction bases numbered 12, after V lost 6 bases and J lost 0 bases. The CDR3 has 17 residues. DNA of the CDR3: TGCAGCGTCGAGAGGCGACAGGGGAGCACGAACACCGGGGAGCTGTTTTTT. This translates into CSVERRQGSTNTGELFF.

The CDR3 loop reads CASSATRDRPQHF. The CDR3 DNA reads TGTGCCAGCAGCGCCACAAGGGACAGGCCCCAGCATTTT. The chain employs TRBV11-2 and TRBJ1-5, with TRBD1 identical over 7 bases. Germline CDR1 reads SGHAT; CDR2 reads FQNNGV. The CDR3 covers 13 residues. V lost 5 bases, J lost 9 bases, and 7 bases stayed unmatched.

The rearrangement links TRBV19 to TRBJ2-5, with D unclear. CDR1 and CDR2 from the germline V gene are LNHDA and SQIVND (reference sequence). This CDR3 region has 14 residues. Between the trimmed V and J ends, which lost 2 bases and 2 bases, there was a span of 9 bases. The CDR3 nucleotides are TGTGCCAGTAGTATAAGTCAGATACAAGAGACCCAGTACTTC. Protein product: CASSISQIQETQYF.

The DNA for the CDR3 is TGCGCCAGCAGCTTGAGTTCGAACACCGGGGAGCTGTTTTTT. This translates into CASSLSSNTGELFF. V usage is TRBV5-1 and J usage is TRBJ2-2; D is uncertain. CDR1 SGHRS and CDR2 YFSETQ come from the germline V gene. V shed 1 base and J shed 0 bases, with 4 bases lying between them. The CDR3 spans 14 residues.

This sequence joins TRBV10-3 and TRBJ2-5; 16 bases are shared with TRBD2. Losses at the gene ends were 11 bases for V and 5 bases for J; bases not matched to a gene: 11. The CDR3 consists of 16 residues. Germline values: CDR1 ENHRY, CDR2 SYGVKD. Here the CDR3 DNA reads TGTGCCGCAGCCGGGACTAGCGGGAGGGCCGGGGAGACCCAGTACTTC. Its translation is CAAAGTSGRAGETQYF.

The genes are TRBV2 and TRBJ2-1; TRBD2 matches 8 bases. There are 14 residues in the CDR3. Unmatched junction bases numbered 10, after V lost 6 bases and J lost 9 bases. Germline V CDR1 and CDR2: SNHLY, FYNNEI. DNA for the CDR3: TGTGCCAGCAGGGGCTGGCGGGGGGAAGTTGAGCAGTTCTTC. Amino acids: CASRGWRGEVEQFF.

The chain joins TRBV6-5 to TRBJ2-3, with D tentatively TRBD2 (6 bases). Germline V gene data show CDR1 as MNHEY and CDR2 as SVGAGI. CDR3 size: 14 residues. Trimming pared 5 bases from V and 2 bases from J, leaving 11 bases between. The CDR3 here is CASSPEGVTDTQYF. The CDR3 coding sequence is TGTGCCAGCAGTCCGGAGGGAGTCACAGATACGCAGTATTTT.

This chain connects TRBV10-3 to TRBJ1-1, with D possibly matching TRBD1 (6 bases). Germline V CDR1 and CDR2: ENHRY, SYGVKD. The CDR3 sequence is 12 residues long. V was pared by 6 bases and J by 4 bases, with 9 bases between. CDR3: CAISSTGTEAFF. CDR3 in DNA: TGTGCCATCAGCTCGACAGGCACTGAAGCTTTCTTT.

This rearrangement joins TRBV19 to TRBJ1-6, with D unclear. Trimming cost V 3 bases and J 5 bases, with 14 bases left between them. The CDR3 is 16 amino acids. Looked up from germline, CDR1 is LNHDA and CDR2 is SQIVND (reference sequence). CDR3 sequence (DNA): TGTGCCAGTAGTATCTCTGTGGGGAACGATAATTCACCCCTCCACTTT. Translated: CASSISVGNDNSPLHF.